This T cell receptor (beta chain) derives from a study of T-cell reconstitution after alpha-beta-depleted transplantation in children. Unique molecular identifiers featured in how the TCRbeta library was prepared. MiXCR, applied by TCRdb to the PCR reads, yields one record per CDR3 protein. The sample records about 58,000 distinct CDR3 sequences, approximately 43% being singletons. V gave up 4 bases and J gave up 3 bases, with 11 bases separating them. The CDR3 spans 13 residues. In germline, CDR1 is SQVTM, CDR2 ANQGSEA. This sequence originates from a male patient younger than 18 who had a stem cell transplant for acute lymphoblastic leukemia, so the T cells may come from the graft donor. The rearrangement uses TRBV29-1 and TRBJ2-3, with a weak D call TRBD2 (6 bases). This sample comprised PBMCs, mostly from graft donor cells, obtained 360 days after TCRalphabeta/CD19-depleted stem cell transplant. CDR3 bases: TGCAGCGTTGGAGGCGGGATGACAGATACGCAGTATTTT. Its protein is CSVGGGMTDTQYF.